This is a list of T cell receptor beta chains from one sample in a study of neurological immune-mediated disorders. TCRdb independently ran MiXCR on the 5' RACE reads; one entry per CDR3 protein. Among over 60,000 distinct CDR3 sequences listed, around 5% were seen once. Sequences were obtained from PBMCs. The receptors originated from a woman between 65 and 79 years old with multiple sclerosis. The CDR3 runs from the conserved cysteine through the conserved F or W. Each record gives: V gene, clone size, J gene, D gene, CDR3 DNA, CDR3 protein. A D gene is named only where the DNA matches it firmly. A row's size may be missing; if present it is once, few, many or a size class.

v_call: TRBV3-1; clone_size: many; j_call: TRBJ1-3; d_call: NA; cdr3_nt: TGTGCCAGCAGCCAAGCTTACTCTGGAAACACCATATATTTT; cdr3_aa: CASSQAYSGNTIYF
v_call: TRBV6-2/TRBV6-3; clone_size: many; j_call: TRBJ2-4; d_call: TRBD1; cdr3_nt: TGTGCCAGCAGTCCCATGACAGGGTCCTCCTCGGGCAAAAACATTCAGTACTTC; cdr3_aa: CASSPMTGSSSGKNIQYF
v_call: TRBV5-1; clone_size: many; j_call: TRBJ1-1; d_call: NA; cdr3_nt: TGCGCCAGCAGCTTGGGGGGTTTCGACACTGAAGCTTTCTTT; cdr3_aa: CASSLGGFDTEAFF
v_call: TRBV19; clone_size: many; j_call: TRBJ1-5; d_call: NA; cdr3_nt: TGTGCCAGTAGTATAGCGGTCAATCAGCCCCAGCATTTT; cdr3_aa: CASSIAVNQPQHF
v_call: TRBV5-1; clone_size: many; j_call: TRBJ2-3; d_call: TRBD2; cdr3_nt: TGCGCCAGCAGCTTAAGTTTACGGGCCCGGACTAGCGGGTTTTCGGATTGGCACACAGATACGCAGTATTTT; cdr3_aa: CASSLSLRARTSGFSDWHTDTQYF
v_call: TRBV25-1; clone_size: many; j_call: TRBJ1-2; d_call: NA; cdr3_nt: TGTGCCAGCAGTGATAAAGGGGGTTCGGTCTATGGCTACACCTTC; cdr3_aa: CASSDKGGSVYGYTF
v_call: TRBV12-3/TRBV12-4; clone_size: many; j_call: TRBJ1-6; d_call: NA; cdr3_nt: TGTGCCAGCAGTTTAGACAGGAGGGATAATTCACCCCTCCACTTT; cdr3_aa: CASSLDRRDNSPLHF
v_call: TRBV7-2; clone_size: many; j_call: TRBJ1-1; d_call: NA; cdr3_nt: TGTGCCAGCAGTATTAACGAGGGACTGGGTGCTGAAGCTTTCTTT; cdr3_aa: CASSINEGLGAEAFF
v_call: TRBV7-9; clone_size: many; j_call: TRBJ2-1; d_call: NA; cdr3_nt: TGTGCCAGCAGCTTTGAAACTGAGCAGTTCTTC; cdr3_aa: CASSFETEQFF
v_call: TRBV29-1; clone_size: many; j_call: TRBJ1-3; d_call: NA; cdr3_nt: TGCAGCGTTGAAGAAATAGGGGCTGGAAACACCATATATTTT; cdr3_aa: CSVEEIGAGNTIYF
v_call: TRBV20-1; clone_size: many; j_call: TRBJ2-1; d_call: NA; cdr3_nt: TGCAGTGCTCGCGACAGCCAGGGAGGTAGATACAATGAGCAGTTCTTC; cdr3_aa: CSARDSQGGRYNEQFF
v_call: TRBV6-5; clone_size: NA; j_call: TRBJ2-1; d_call: TRBD2; cdr3_nt: TGTGCCAGCAGTTACCGGGGACTAGCGCCGTTTGGGGGGCAGTTCTTC; cdr3_aa: CASSYRGLAPFGGQFF
v_call: TRBV6-5; clone_size: NA; j_call: TRBJ2-2; d_call: NA; cdr3_nt: TGTGCCAGCAGTCCCAGGGACCCAGTGAACACCGGGGAGCTGTTTTTT; cdr3_aa: CASSPRDPVNTGELFF
v_call: TRBV7-8; clone_size: many; j_call: TRBJ2-1; d_call: NA; cdr3_nt: TGTGCCAGCCTTCTCTCTCGGACTACTTACAATGAGCAGTTCTTC; cdr3_aa: CASLLSRTTYNEQFF
v_call: TRBV20-1; clone_size: many; j_call: TRBJ2-1; d_call: TRBD2; cdr3_nt: TGCAGTGCGGAACTAGCGGGAGATACCGACAATGAGCAGTTCTTC; cdr3_aa: CSAELAGDTDNEQFF
v_call: TRBV7-8; clone_size: many; j_call: TRBJ1-1; d_call: NA; cdr3_nt: TGTGCCAGCAGCTTAGAGGTCCCAGGGGTGATGAACACTGAAGCTTTCTTT; cdr3_aa: CASSLEVPGVMNTEAFF
v_call: TRBV6-6; clone_size: few; j_call: TRBJ2-7; d_call: NA; cdr3_nt: TGTGCCAGCACCCTCGGACCCGAGCAGTACTTC; cdr3_aa: CASTLGPEQYF
v_call: TRBV11-2; clone_size: many; j_call: TRBJ1-5; d_call: NA; cdr3_nt: TGTGCCAGCGGAGGGGGAAATAGCAATCAGCCCCAGCATTTT; cdr3_aa: CASGGGNSNQPQHF
v_call: TRBV10-3; clone_size: many; j_call: TRBJ2-2; d_call: TRBD1; cdr3_nt: TGTGCCACCAAGGTGCAGGGGGATAGCGGGGAGCTGTTTTTT; cdr3_aa: CATKVQGDSGELFF
v_call: TRBV20-1; clone_size: many; j_call: TRBJ1-2; d_call: NA; cdr3_nt: TGCAGTGCTAGAGTTAGGGGAGGTGGCGGCTACACCTTC; cdr3_aa: CSARVRGGGGYTF
v_call: TRBV7-2; clone_size: many; j_call: TRBJ2-3; d_call: NA; cdr3_nt: TGTGCCAGCAGCTTAGATCTTGATACGCAGTATTTT; cdr3_aa: CASSLDLDTQYF
v_call: TRBV20-1; clone_size: many; j_call: TRBJ2-2; d_call: NA; cdr3_nt: TGCAGTGCTAGGCTTCCCGCGACGGTTAACACCGGGGAGCTGTTTTTT; cdr3_aa: CSARLPATVNTGELFF
v_call: TRBV5-5; clone_size: many; j_call: TRBJ2-3; d_call: NA; cdr3_nt: TGTGCCAGCATCGTAAGGGCTAGAAGCGGAACTAGCACAGATACGCAGTATTTT; cdr3_aa: CASIVRARSGTSTDTQYF
v_call: TRBV20-1; clone_size: NA; j_call: TRBJ1-1; d_call: NA; cdr3_nt: TGCAGTGCTGGGGAAACGAACACTGAAGCTTTCTTT; cdr3_aa: CSAGETNTEAFF
v_call: TRBV4-1; clone_size: many; j_call: TRBJ2-7; d_call: TRBD2; cdr3_nt: TGCGCCAGCAGCCAAGGGGCTAGCGGTTCCTACGAGCAGTACTTC; cdr3_aa: CASSQGASGSYEQYF
v_call: TRBV20-1; clone_size: many; j_call: TRBJ1-5; d_call: NA; cdr3_nt: TGCAGTGCTAGGGGGATGCCCCATCAGCCCCAGCATTTT; cdr3_aa: CSARGMPHQPQHF
v_call: TRBV12-3/TRBV12-4; clone_size: many; j_call: TRBJ1-5; d_call: NA; cdr3_nt: TGTGCCAGCCCTATCTGGCAGGGAGGTCAGCCCCAGCATTTT; cdr3_aa: CASPIWQGGQPQHF
v_call: TRBV3-1; clone_size: many; j_call: TRBJ2-7; d_call: TRBD2; cdr3_nt: TGTGCCAGCAGCCAAGCGCGACTAGCGGGGCCCTACGAGCAGTACTTC; cdr3_aa: CASSQARLAGPYEQYF
v_call: TRBV6-5; clone_size: many; j_call: TRBJ2-1; d_call: NA; cdr3_nt: TGTGCCAGCTGGACTACTGACTCCCGCTCCTACAATGAGCAGTTCTTC; cdr3_aa: CASWTTDSRSYNEQFF
v_call: TRBV5-1; clone_size: many; j_call: TRBJ1-1; d_call: TRBD1; cdr3_nt: TGCGCCAGCAGCCAGGAAACAGGGGTGACTGAAGCTTTCTTT; cdr3_aa: CASSQETGVTEAFF
v_call: TRBV30; clone_size: many; j_call: TRBJ2-1; d_call: NA; cdr3_nt: TGTGCCTGGGGCAGGGTGAATGAGCAGTTCTTC; cdr3_aa: CAWGRVNEQFF
v_call: TRBV19; clone_size: many; j_call: TRBJ2-7; d_call: TRBD1; cdr3_nt: TGTGCCAGTAGTACGCGGACAGGGGGGATCTACGAGCAGTACTTC; cdr3_aa: CASSTRTGGIYEQYF
v_call: TRBV7-9; clone_size: many; j_call: TRBJ2-1; d_call: NA; cdr3_nt: TGTGCCAGCAGCTTAAGTCAGACCTGGGATGAGCAGTTCTTC; cdr3_aa: CASSLSQTWDEQFF
v_call: TRBV6-5; clone_size: NA; j_call: TRBJ2-1; d_call: NA; cdr3_nt: TGTGCCAGCAGTTACGGCGGGGTAGCCTACAATGAGCAGTTCTTC; cdr3_aa: CASSYGGVAYNEQFF
v_call: TRBV5-4; clone_size: many; j_call: TRBJ2-5; d_call: TRBD2; cdr3_nt: TGTGCCAGCAGCTTGGAGCGGGAGAGGGGGGAGACCCAGTACTTC; cdr3_aa: CASSLERERGETQYF
v_call: TRBV6-6; clone_size: NA; j_call: TRBJ2-1; d_call: NA; cdr3_nt: TGTGCCAGCAGATTACCCGGGACCGTCAATGAGCAGTTCTTC; cdr3_aa: CASRLPGTVNEQFF
v_call: TRBV12-3/TRBV12-4; clone_size: many; j_call: TRBJ1-2; d_call: NA; cdr3_nt: TGTGCCAGCAGTTTATGGGGAGAAAACTATGGCTACACCTTC; cdr3_aa: CASSLWGENYGYTF